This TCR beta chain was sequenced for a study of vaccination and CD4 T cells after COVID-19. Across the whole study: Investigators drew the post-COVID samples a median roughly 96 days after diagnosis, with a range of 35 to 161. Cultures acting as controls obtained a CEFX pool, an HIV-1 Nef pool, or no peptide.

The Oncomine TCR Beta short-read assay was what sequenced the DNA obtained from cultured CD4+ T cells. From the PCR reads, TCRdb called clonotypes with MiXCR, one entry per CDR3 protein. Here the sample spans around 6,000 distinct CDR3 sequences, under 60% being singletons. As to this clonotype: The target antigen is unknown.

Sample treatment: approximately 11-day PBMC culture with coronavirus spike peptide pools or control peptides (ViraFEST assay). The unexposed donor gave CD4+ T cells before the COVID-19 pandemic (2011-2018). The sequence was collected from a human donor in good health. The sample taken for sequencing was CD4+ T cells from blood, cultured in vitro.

The CDR3 DNA is TGCAGTGCTAGCCCCCCCGGGACTAGCGGCTACTACGAGCAGTACTTC. Amino acids: CSASPPGTSGYYEQYF. The chain joins TRBV20-1 to TRBJ2-7; TRBD2 agrees at 11 bases. Germline V gene data show CDR1 as DFQATT and CDR2 as SNEGSKA (reference sequence). The V gene end was trimmed by 3 bases and the J gene end by 3 bases; junction bases not matched to a gene: 10. The CDR3 runs to 16 residues.